The T cell receptor (beta chain) described here comes from a study of T-cell reconstitution after alpha-beta-depleted transplantation in children. Overall study findings and caveats: T-cell numbers and diversity one year post-transplant derived largely from freshly generated T cells. By about two months after transplant, alpha-beta T cells reportedly arose from several hundred graft clones that had expanded.

Trimming took 6 bases from V and 3 from J, leaving 7 bases between them. The CDR3 is made up of 11 amino acids. CDR1 is DFQATT, CDR2 SNEGSKA, per germline (reference sequence). Molecular barcoding with unique molecular identifiers was used for the TCRbeta library. Each CDR3 protein gets one entry after TCRdb re-called the PCR reads with MiXCR. The sample has about 110,000 distinct CDR3 sequences, under 13% seen once. This clonotype was recorded a few times. Its matching antigen is unknown. This sample comprised PBMCs, obtained before TCRalphabeta/CD19-depleted stem cell transplant. This chain links TRBV20-1 with TRBJ2-3; no firm D call. The sequence was obtained from a boy between 2 and 10 years old with acute lymphoblastic leukemia, due to receive a stem cell transplant. The CDR3 spells CSAERTDTQYF. The CDR3 nucleotides are TGCAGTGCGGAGAGAACAGATACGCAGTATTTT.